Given below is one T cell receptor beta chain in context. The antigen remains undetermined. Libraries were prepared by immunoSEQ multiplex PCR; TCRdb keeps only in-frame clonotypes and omits some of them. This table holds 150,000 to 160,000 clones, around 89% found once. The data are from a study of T cell responses to AZD1222 COVID-19 vaccine. This CDR3 is 13 amino acids long. CDR1 and CDR2 (germline): MGHRA, YSYEKL. The V gene end was trimmed by 4 bases and the J gene end by 4 bases; junction bases not matched to a gene: 2. Study-level results: AZD1222 recipients seropositive at baseline numbered only five to seven.

The chain joins TRBV4-1 to TRBJ1-2; 8 bases align to TRBD1. The material sequenced was peripheral blood, taken on day 0 of AZD1222 vaccination. This TCR was recovered from an adult in good health. CDR3 loop: CASSRDRFYGYTF. DNA of the CDR3: TGCGCCAGCAGCCGGGACAGGTTCTATGGCTACACCTTC.